This T cell receptor (beta chain) originates from a study of Ad26.COV2.S vaccination and SARS-CoV-2 variants. Study-level information: Donor participated within the Ad26.COV2.S arm of the COV1001 trial. Intramuscular Ad26.COV2.S at 5x10^10 or 1x10^11 viral particles.

As for treatment: around 19 received Ad26.COV2.S at low or high dose, single or two shots; 5 received placebo; per-sample allocation not given. Sampling was performed 63 days after the first vaccine or placebo injection. Donation came from an adult in Boston who was aged 18-55 years. This clone was picked up a small number of times. The antigen is unknown. Whole-study results and caveats: Vaccinees showed greater spike-specific TCR breadth than placebo recipients.

Trimming stripped 5 bases from V and 4 bases from J, with 14 bases between. The germline V gene has CDR1 LGHDT and CDR2 YNNKEL (reference sequence). This CDR3 region has 14 residues. Sequenced by immunoSEQ multiplex PCR; TCRdb stores in-frame clones only, minus some. The profile shows 350,000 to 400,000 clones, roughly nine tenths of them singletons. Sequenced material: peripheral blood, taken in a trial of Ad26.COV2.S vaccine versus placebo. The clonotype originates from a person between 18 and 60 years old who received the Ad26.COV2.S COVID-19 vaccine or a placebo. This chain connects TRBV3-1 (or the pseudogene TRBV3-2) to TRBJ1-1; D ambiguous. CDR3 sequence (DNA): TGTGCCAGCAGCTCTATCGGAGGCCTCACTGAAGCTTTCTTT. Its translation: CASSSIGGLTEAFF.